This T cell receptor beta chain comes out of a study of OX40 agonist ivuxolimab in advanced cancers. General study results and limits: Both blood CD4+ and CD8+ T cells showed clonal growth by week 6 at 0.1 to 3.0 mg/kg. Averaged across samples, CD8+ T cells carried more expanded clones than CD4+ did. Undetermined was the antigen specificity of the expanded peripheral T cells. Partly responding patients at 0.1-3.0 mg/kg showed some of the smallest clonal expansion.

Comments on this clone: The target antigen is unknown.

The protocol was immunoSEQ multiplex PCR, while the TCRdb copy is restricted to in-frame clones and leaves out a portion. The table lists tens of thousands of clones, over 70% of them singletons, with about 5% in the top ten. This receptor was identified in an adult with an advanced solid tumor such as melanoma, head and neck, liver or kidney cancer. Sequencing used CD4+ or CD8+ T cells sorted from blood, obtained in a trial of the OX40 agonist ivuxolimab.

The CDR3 sequence is CASSLTGGTPGTEAFF. CDR3 bases: TGTGCCAGCAGCTTAACTGGGGGAACCCCAGGGACTGAAGCTTTCTTT. The chain links TRBV7-3 to TRBJ1-1; possible D gene TRBD1, 5 bases. V was clipped by 0 bases and J by 5 bases, with 16 bases between them. Germline V gene lookup returns CDR1 SGHTA and CDR2 FQGTGA. This CDR3 is 16 amino acids long.